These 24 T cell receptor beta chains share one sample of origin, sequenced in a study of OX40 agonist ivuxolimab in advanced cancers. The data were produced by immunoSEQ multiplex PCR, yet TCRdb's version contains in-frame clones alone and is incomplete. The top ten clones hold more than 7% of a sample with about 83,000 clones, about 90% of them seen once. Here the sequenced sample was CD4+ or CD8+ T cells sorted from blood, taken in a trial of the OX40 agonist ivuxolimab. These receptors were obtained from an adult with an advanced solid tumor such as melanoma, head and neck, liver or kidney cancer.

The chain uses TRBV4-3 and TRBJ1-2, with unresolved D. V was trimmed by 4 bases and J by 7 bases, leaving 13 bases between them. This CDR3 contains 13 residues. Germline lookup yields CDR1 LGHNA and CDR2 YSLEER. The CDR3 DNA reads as TGCGCCAGCAGCCCCTCAGGCGGGTTTGGCTACACCTTC. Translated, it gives CASSPSGGFGYTF.

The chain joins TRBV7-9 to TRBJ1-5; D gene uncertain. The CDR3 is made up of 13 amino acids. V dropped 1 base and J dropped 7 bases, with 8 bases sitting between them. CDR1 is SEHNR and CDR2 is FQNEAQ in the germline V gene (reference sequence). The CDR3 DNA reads TGTGCCAGCAGCTTAGAGGCGGGCCAGCCCCAGCATTTT. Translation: CASSLEAGQPQHF.

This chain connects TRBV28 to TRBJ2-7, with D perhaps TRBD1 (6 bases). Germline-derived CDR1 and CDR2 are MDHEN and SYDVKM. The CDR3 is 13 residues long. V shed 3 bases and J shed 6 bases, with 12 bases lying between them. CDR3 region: CASSFNGGLEQYF. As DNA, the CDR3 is TGTGCCAGCAGTTTCAATGGGGGCCTCGAGCAGTACTTC.

DNA for the CDR3: TGTGCCAGCAGCTGGGGTCAGGGCGAAGCTTTCTTT. This translates into CASSWGQGEAFF. J is TRBJ1-1 and V is TRBV7-9, with a weak D call TRBD1 (5 bases). This CDR3 contains 12 residues. Trimming took off 4 bases at V and 8 bases at J, with 11 bases between the two ends. Germline loops: CDR1 SEHNR, CDR2 FQNEAQ (reference sequence).

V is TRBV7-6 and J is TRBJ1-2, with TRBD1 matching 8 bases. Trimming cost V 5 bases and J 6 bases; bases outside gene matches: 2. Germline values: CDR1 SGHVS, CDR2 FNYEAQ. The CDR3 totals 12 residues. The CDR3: CASSKQGDGYTF. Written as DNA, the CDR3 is TGTGCCAGCAGCAAACAGGGGGATGGCTACACCTTC. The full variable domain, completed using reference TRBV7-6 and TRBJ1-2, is GAGVSQSPRYKVTKRGQDVALRCDPISGHVSLYWYRQALGQGPEFLTYFNYEAQQDKSGLPNDRFSAERPEGSISTLTIQRTEQRDSAMYRCASSKQGDGYTFGSGTRLTVV.

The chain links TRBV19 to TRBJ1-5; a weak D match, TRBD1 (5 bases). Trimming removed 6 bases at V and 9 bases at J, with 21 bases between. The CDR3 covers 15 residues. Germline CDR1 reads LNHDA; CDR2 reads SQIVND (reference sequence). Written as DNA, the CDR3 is TGTGCCAGTAGGGACGGGACCGCCGAATTGTCGCCCCAGCATTTT. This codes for CASRDGTAELSPQHF.

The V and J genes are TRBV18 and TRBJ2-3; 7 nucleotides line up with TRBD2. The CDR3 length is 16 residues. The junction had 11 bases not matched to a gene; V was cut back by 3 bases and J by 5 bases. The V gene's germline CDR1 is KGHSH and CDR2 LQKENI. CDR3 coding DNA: TGTGCCAGCTCACCGGGACCAGGACTAGGGATAGATACGCAGTATTTT. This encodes CASSPGPGLGIDTQYF. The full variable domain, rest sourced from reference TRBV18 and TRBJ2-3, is NAGVMQNPRHLVRRRGQEARLRCSPMKGHSHVYWYRQLPEEGLKFMVYLQKENIIDESGMPKERFSAEFPKEGPSILRIQQVVRGDSAAYFCASSPGPGLGIDTQYFGPGTRLTVL.

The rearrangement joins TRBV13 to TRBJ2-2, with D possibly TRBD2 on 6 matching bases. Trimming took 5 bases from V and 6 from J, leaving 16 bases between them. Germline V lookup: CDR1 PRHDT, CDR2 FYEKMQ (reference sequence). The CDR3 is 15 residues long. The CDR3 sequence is CASSGRLDGAGELFF. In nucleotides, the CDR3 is TGTGCCAGCAGCGGCCGACTAGACGGCGCCGGGGAGCTGTTTTTT.

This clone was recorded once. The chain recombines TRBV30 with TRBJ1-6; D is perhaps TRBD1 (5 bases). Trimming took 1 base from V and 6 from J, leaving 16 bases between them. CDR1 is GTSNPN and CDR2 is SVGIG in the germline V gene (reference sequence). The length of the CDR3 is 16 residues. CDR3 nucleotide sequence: TGTGCCTGGAGTGACCTTGGAGGGGCTCTTAATTCACCCCTCCACTTT. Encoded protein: CAWSDLGGALNSPLHF.

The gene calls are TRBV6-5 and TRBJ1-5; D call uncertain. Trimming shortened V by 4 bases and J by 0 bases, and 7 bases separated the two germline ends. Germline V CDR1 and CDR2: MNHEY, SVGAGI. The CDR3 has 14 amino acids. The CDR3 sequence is CASSSGDSNQPQHF. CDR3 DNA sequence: TGTGCCAGCAGTTCGGGAGATAGCAATCAGCCCCAGCATTTT.

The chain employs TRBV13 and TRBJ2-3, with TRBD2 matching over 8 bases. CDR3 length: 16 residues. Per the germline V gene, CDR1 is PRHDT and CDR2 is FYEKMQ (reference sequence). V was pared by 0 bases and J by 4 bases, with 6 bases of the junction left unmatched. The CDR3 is CASSLGLAVFADTQYF. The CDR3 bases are TGTGCCAGCAGCTTAGGACTAGCGGTCTTTGCAGATACGCAGTATTTT.

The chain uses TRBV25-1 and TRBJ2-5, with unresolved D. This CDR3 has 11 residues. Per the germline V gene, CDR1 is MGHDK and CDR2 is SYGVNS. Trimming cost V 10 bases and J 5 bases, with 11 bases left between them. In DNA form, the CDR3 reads TGTGCCACCCCCGGTGGGGAGACCCAGTACTTC. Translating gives CATPGGETQYF.

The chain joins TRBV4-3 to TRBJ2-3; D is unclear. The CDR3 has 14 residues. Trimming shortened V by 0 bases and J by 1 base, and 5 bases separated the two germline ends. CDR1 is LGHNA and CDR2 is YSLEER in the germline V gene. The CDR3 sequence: CASSQDRRTDTQYF. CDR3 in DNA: TGCGCCAGCAGCCAAGATAGGCGCACAGATACGCAGTATTTT.

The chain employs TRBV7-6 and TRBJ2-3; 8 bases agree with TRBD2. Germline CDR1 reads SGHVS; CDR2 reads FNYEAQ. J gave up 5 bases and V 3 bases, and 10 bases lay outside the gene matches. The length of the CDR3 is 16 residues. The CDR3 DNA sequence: TGTGCCAGCAGCTTTTATACCGGGGGGGAACAAGATACGCAGTATTTT. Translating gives CASSFYTGGEQDTQYF. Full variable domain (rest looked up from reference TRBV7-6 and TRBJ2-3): GAGVSQSPRYKVTKRGQDVALRCDPISGHVSLYWYRQALGQGPEFLTYFNYEAQQDKSGLPNDRFSAERPEGSISTLTIQRTEQRDSAMYRCASSFYTGGEQDTQYFGPGTRLTVL.

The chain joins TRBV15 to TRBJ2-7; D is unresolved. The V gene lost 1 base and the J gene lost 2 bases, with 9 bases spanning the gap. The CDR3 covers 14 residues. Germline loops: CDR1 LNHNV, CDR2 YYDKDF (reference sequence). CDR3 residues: CATSRGESAYEQYV. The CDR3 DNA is TGTGCCACCAGCAGAGGAGAATCGGCCTACGAGCAGTACGTC.

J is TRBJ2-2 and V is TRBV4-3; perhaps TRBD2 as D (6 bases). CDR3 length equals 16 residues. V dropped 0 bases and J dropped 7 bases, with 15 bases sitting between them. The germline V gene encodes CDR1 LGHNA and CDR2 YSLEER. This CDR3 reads CASSQDPTGESGELFF. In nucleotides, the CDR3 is TGCGCCAGCAGCCAAGATCCTACGGGAGAGAGCGGGGAGCTGTTTTTT.

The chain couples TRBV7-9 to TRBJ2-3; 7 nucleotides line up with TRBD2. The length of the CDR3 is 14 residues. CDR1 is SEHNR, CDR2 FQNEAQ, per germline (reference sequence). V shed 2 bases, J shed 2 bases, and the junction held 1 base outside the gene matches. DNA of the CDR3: TGTGCCAGCAGCTTAACTAGCGCCACAGATACGCAGTATTTT. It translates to CASSLTSATDTQYF.

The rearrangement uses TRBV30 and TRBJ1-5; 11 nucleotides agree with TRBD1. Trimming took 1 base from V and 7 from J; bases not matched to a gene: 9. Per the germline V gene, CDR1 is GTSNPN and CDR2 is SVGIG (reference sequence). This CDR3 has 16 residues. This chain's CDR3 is CAWSARGQGVGQPQHF. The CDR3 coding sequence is TGTGCCTGGAGTGCCCGGGGACAGGGGGTCGGGCAGCCCCAGCATTTT.

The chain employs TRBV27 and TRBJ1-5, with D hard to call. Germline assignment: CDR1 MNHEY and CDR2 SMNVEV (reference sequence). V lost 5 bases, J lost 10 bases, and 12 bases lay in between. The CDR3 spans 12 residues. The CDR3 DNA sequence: TGTGCCAGCAGTCTAATAGAGGGCCCCCAGCATTTT. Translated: CASSLIEGPQHF.

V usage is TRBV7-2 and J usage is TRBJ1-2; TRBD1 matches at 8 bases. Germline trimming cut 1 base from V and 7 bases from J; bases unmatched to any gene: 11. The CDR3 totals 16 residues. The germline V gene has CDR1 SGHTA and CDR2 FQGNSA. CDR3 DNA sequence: TGTGCCAGCAGCTTAGTTCTGCAGGGGGCAGGCGGTGGCTACACCTTC. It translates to CASSLVLQGAGGGYTF.

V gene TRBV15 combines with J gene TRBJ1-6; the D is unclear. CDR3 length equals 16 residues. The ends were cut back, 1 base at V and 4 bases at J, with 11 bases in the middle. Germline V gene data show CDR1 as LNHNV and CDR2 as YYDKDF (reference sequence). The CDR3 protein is CATSRGSSLYNSPLHF. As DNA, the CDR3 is TGTGCCACCAGCAGAGGGTCATCCCTTTATAATTCACCCCTCCACTTT.

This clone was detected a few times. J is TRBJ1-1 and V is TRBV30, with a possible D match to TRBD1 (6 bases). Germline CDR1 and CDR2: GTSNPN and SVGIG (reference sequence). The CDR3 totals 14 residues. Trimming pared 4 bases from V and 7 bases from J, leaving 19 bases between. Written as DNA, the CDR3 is TGTGCCTGGACCTTGGGGCAGGGGAGTAATGAAGCTTTCTTT. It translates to CAWTLGQGSNEAFF.

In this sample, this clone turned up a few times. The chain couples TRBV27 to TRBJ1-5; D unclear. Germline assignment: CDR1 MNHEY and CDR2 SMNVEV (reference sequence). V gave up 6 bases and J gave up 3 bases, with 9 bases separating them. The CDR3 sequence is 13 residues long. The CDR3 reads CASRSAYNQPQHF. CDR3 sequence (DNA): TGTGCCAGCAGGTCGGCCTACAATCAGCCCCAGCATTTT.

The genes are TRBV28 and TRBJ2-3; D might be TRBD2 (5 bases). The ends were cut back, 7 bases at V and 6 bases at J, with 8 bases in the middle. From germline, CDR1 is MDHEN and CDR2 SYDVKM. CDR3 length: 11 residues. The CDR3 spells CASTGMDTQYF. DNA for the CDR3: TGTGCCAGCACGGGGATGGATACGCAGTATTTT.